This record covers a single T cell receptor (beta chain). The table came from immunoSEQ multiplex PCR; TCRdb's copy has only in-frame clones and leaves some out. Seen here are about 110,000 clones, 88% observed once, and the top ten hold just under 8.5%. Germline loops: CDR1 SEHNR, CDR2 FQNEAQ (reference sequence). Trimming removed 2 bases from V and 12 bases from J, with 14 bases in between. The CDR3 is 12 amino acids. The sample belongs to a study of identifying expanded T cells in peripheral blood. Sample: blood. The TCR originated in a person aged 18-69 years in good health. V and J are TRBV7-9 and TRBJ2-7, with D unresolved. In DNA, the CDR3 is TGTGCCAGCAGCTTATCGCTGGCCACGACGTACTTC. Residues: CASSLSLATTYF.